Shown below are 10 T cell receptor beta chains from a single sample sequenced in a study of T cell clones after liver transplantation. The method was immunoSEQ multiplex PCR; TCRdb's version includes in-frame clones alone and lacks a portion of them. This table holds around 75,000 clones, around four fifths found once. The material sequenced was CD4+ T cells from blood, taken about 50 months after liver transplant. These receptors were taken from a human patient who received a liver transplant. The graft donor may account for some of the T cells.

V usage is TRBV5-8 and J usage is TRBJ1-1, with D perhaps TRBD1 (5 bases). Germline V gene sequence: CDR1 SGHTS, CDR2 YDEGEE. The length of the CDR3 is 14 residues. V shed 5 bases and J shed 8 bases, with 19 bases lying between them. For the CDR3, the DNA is TGTGCCAGCAGGGCGCGCGCGGGGCCGAAGGAAGCTTTCTTT. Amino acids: CASRARAGPKEAFF.

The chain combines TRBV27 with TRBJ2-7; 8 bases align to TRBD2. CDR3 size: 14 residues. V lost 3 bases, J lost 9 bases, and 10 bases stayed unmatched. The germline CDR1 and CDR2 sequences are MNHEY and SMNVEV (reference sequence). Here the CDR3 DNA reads TGTGCCAGCAGTTTCCGGGAGGGAGCCGGAGGGCAGTACTTC. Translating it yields CASSFREGAGGQYF.

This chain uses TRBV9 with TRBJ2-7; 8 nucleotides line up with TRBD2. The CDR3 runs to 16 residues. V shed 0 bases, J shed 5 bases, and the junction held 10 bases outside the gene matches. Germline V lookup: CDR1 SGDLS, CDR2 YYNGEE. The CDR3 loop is CASSVDPGGAVNEQYF. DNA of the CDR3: TGTGCCAGCAGCGTAGACCCCGGGGGGGCCGTAAACGAGCAGTACTTC.

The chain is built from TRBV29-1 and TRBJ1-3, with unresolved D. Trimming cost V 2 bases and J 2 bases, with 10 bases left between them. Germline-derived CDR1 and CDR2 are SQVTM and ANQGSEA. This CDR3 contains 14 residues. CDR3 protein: CSVERANAGNTIYF. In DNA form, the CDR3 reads TGCAGCGTTGAACGGGCCAACGCTGGAAACACCATATATTTT.

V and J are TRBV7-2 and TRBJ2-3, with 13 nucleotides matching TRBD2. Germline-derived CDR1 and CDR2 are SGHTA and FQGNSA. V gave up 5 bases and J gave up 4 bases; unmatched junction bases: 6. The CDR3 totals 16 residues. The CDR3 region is CASSRLAGGRSDTQYF. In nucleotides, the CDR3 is TGTGCCAGCAGCCGACTAGCGGGGGGTCGATCAGATACGCAGTATTTT.

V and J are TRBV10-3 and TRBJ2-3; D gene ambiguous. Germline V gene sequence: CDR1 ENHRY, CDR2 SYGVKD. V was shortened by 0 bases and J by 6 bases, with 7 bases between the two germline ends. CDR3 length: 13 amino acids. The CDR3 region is CAISESPSDTQYF. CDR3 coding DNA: TGTGCCATCAGTGAGTCCCCATCCGATACGCAGTATTTT.

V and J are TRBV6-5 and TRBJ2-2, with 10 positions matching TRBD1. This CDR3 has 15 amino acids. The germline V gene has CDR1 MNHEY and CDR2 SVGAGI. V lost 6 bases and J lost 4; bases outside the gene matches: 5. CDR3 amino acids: CASSPDRGPTGELFF. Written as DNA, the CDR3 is TGTGCCAGCAGCCCTGACAGGGGGCCCACCGGGGAGCTGTTTTTT.

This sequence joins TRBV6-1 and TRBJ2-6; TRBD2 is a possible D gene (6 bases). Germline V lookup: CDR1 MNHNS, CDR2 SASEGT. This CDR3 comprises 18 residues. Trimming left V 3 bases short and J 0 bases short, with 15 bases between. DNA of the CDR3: TGTGCCAGCAGTGATCCGAGGACTATTCACTCTGGGGCCAACGTCCTGACTTTC. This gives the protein CASSDPRTIHSGANVLTF.

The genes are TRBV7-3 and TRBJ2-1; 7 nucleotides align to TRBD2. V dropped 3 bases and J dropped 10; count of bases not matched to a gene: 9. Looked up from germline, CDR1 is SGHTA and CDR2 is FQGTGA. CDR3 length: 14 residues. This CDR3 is CASSFVGEGGEQFF. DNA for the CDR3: TGTGCCAGCAGCTTCGTGGGGGAGGGTGGAGAGCAGTTCTTC.

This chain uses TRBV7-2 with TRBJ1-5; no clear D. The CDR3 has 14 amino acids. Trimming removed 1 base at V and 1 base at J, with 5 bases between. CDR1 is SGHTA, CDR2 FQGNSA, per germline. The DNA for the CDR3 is TGTGCCAGCAGCTTAGACGGAAGCAATCAGCCCCAGCATTTT. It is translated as CASSLDGSNQPQHF.